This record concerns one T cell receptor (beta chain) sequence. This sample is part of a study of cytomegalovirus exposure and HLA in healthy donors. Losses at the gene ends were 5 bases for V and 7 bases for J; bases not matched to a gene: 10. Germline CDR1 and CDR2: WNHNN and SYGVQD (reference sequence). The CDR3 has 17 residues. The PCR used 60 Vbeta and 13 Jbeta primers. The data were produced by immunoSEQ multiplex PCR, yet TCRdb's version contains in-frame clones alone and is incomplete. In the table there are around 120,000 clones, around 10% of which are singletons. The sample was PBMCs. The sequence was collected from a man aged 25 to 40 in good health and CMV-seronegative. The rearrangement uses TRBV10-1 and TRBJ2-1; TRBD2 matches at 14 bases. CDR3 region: CASSSSEGLAGVNEQFF. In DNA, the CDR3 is TGCGCCAGCAGTAGTAGTGAGGGACTAGCGGGAGTAAATGAGCAGTTCTTC.